The 7 T cell receptor beta chains below all came from one sample that was sequenced in a study of T cells in Graves' hyperthyroidism and ophthalmopathy. Template material for amplifying TCR beta CDR3 regions consisted of RNA transcripts. The primer set for the first-round RT-PCR of the TCR CDR3 was HTBI. TCRdb processed the multiplex PCR reads anew with MiXCR; each CDR3 protein has one entry. The data show around 400,000 distinct CDR3 sequences, with about 15% seen just once and under 25% held by the top ten. The specimen was blood. Receptor source: a woman aged 60-70 years with Graves' ophthalmopathy.

This clonotype was recorded a few times. The chain joins TRBV20-1 to TRBJ2-7; possible D gene TRBD2, 6 bases. This CDR3 spans 14 amino acids. V was trimmed by 6 bases and J by 2 bases, leaving 17 bases between them. Germline CDR1 and CDR2: DFQATT and SNEGSKA (reference sequence). This chain's CDR3 is CSAPPGAGAYEQYF. The CDR3 DNA reads TGCAGTGCACCGCCGGGAGCTGGGGCCTACGAGCAGTACTTC.

This clonotype has at least ten counts. The chain couples TRBV3-1 to TRBJ1-1; maybe TRBD1 (5 bases). The CDR3 runs 15 residues. Germline V lookup: CDR1 LGHDT, CDR2 YNNKEL (reference sequence). Between the trimmed V and J ends, which lost 1 base and 5 bases, there was a span of 14 bases. The CDR3 sequence: CASSQVGAARTEAFF. DNA for the CDR3: TGTGCCAGCAGCCAAGTTGGGGCAGCGAGGACTGAAGCTTTCTTT. The full variable domain, in which reference TRBV3-1 and TRBJ1-1 provide the parts outside the CDR3, is DTAVSQTPKYLVTQMGNDKSIKCEQNLGHDTMYWYKQDSKKFLKIMFSYNNKELIINETVPNRFSPKSPDKAHLNLHINSLELGDSAVYFCASSQVGAARTEAFFGQGTRLTVV.

This clonotype appeared many times. This chain connects TRBV11-2 to TRBJ2-5; unclear D gene. Trimming removed 7 bases at V and 5 bases at J, with 14 bases between. Germline-derived CDR1 and CDR2 are SGHAT and FQNNGV. This CDR3 comprises 13 residues. CDR3 protein: CASTTDDGETQYF. The DNA for the CDR3 is TGTGCCAGCACCACGGACGACGGGGAGACCCAGTACTTC. The full variable domain, with the rest looked up from reference TRBV11-2 and TRBJ2-5, is EAGVAQSPRYKIIEKRQSVAFWCNPISGHATLYWYQQILGQGPKLLIQFQNNGVVDDSQLPKDRFSAERLKGVDSTLKIQPAKLEDSAVYLCASTTDDGETQYFGPGTRLLVL.

The chain has TRBV16 and TRBJ1-5; D may be TRBD1 (5 bases). V was clipped by 4 bases and J by 3 bases, with 13 bases between them. The CDR3 spans 15 residues. The germline V gene has CDR1 KGHSY and CDR2 FQNENV. The CDR3 spells CASSRQKQNNQPQHF. In nucleotides, the CDR3 is TGTGCCAGCAGCCGACAGAAGCAAAACAATCAGCCCCAGCATTTT.

The chain is built from TRBV3-1 and TRBJ2-3, with D perhaps TRBD1 or TRBD2 (5 bases each). Germline V gene data show CDR1 as LGHDT and CDR2 as YNNKEL (reference sequence). Trimming left V 0 bases short and J 2 bases short, with 12 bases between. The CDR3 spans 16 residues. The CDR3 sequence is CASSQDIRGYTDTQYF. Here the CDR3 DNA reads TGTGCCAGCAGCCAAGATATTCGGGGCTACACAGATACGCAGTATTTT.

This clonotype was seen just once. J is TRBJ2-1 and V is TRBV6-1, with 9 bases identical to TRBD2. Germline lookup yields CDR1 MNHNS and CDR2 SASEGT. Trimming at V came to 5 bases and at J to 0 bases, leaving 5 bases not matched to a gene. The CDR3 sequence is 16 residues long. For the CDR3, the DNA is TGTGCCAGCAGTCTAACGCGGGAGGGCTCCTACAATGAGCAGTTCTTC. This translates into CASSLTREGSYNEQFF.

The chain has TRBV6-1 and TRBJ2-2, with 9 nucleotides matching TRBD1. V trimming: 6 bases; J trimming: 2 bases; junction bases outside the gene matches: 7. The CDR3 has 16 amino acids. Germline-derived CDR1 and CDR2 are MNHNS and SASEGT. The CDR3 nucleotides read TGTGCCAGCAGCCGACACAGGGGGCTAAACACCGGGGAGCTGTTTTTT. Translation: CASSRHRGLNTGELFF.